A selection of T cell receptor beta chains follows, all from one sample in a study of shared clonotypes between healthy human individuals. TCRdb's copy holds only in-frame clones and misses some; the assay was immunoSEQ multiplex PCR. The repertoire holds roughly 510,000 clones, with about 80% as singletons. Material: PBMCs. The receptors shown here come from a woman in her thirties or forties in good health. Some clones in this sample may be carry-over from other donors' samples. Both conserved end residues are part of each CDR3. Fields, in order: D gene, clone size, J gene, V gene, CDR3 DNA, CDR3 protein. D genes are given only for firm matches. Not every row has a clone size; where given, it reads once, few, many or a size class.

D gene: .
clone size: once
J gene: TRBJ2-7
V gene: TRBV6-1
CDR3 DNA: TGTGCCAGCAGTGAACGTGGTTACGAGCAGTACTTC
CDR3 protein: CASSERGYEQYF

D gene: .
clone size: many
J gene: TRBJ2-6
V gene: TRBV7-8
CDR3 DNA: TGTGCCAGCAGCTTAGGGGGCAGGGGACGGACTGGGGCCAACGTCCTGACTTTC
CDR3 protein: CASSLGGRGRTGANVLTF

D gene: TRBD2
clone size: .
J gene: TRBJ2-7
V gene: TRBV28
CDR3 DNA: TGTGCCAGCAGGCCGGGGACTAGCGGACACTACGAGCAGTACTTC
CDR3 protein: CASRPGTSGHYEQYF

D gene: TRBD1
clone size: .
J gene: TRBJ1-5
V gene: TRBV28
CDR3 DNA: TGTGCCAGCAGCCCTACAGGGGGCCGGCGCAATCAGCCCCAGCATTTT
CDR3 protein: CASSPTGGRRNQPQHF

D gene: .
clone size: .
J gene: TRBJ2-4
V gene: TRBV28
CDR3 DNA: TGTGCCAGCAGTTACAAAAACATTCAGTACTTC
CDR3 protein: CASSYKNIQYF

D gene: .
clone size: .
J gene: TRBJ1-2
V gene: TRBV6-6
CDR3 DNA: TGTGCCAGCAGTTACCGGGGAGATGGCTACACCTTC
CDR3 protein: CASSYRGDGYTF

D gene: TRBD2
clone size: .
J gene: TRBJ2-7
V gene: TRBV19
CDR3 DNA: TGTGCCAGTAGTTCCCGGACTAGCGGGACCTACGAGCAGTACTTC
CDR3 protein: CASSSRTSGTYEQYF

D gene: TRBD2
clone size: .
J gene: TRBJ2-1
V gene: TRBV10-1
CDR3 DNA: TGCGCCAGCAGTGATCGGACTAGCCCCTACAATGAGCAGTTCTTC
CDR3 protein: CASSDRTSPYNEQFF

D gene: TRBD2
clone size: .
J gene: TRBJ2-1
V gene: TRBV7-9
CDR3 DNA: TGTGCCAGCAGCTTAGGGACTAGCGGTAATGAGCAGTTCTTC
CDR3 protein: CASSLGTSGNEQFF

D gene: .
clone size: .
J gene: TRBJ2-1
V gene: TRBV10-2
CDR3 DNA: TGCGCCACTCAGGGGGGGACTACCTACAATGAGCAGTTCTTC
CDR3 protein: CATQGGTTYNEQFF

D gene: TRBD1
clone size: few
J gene: TRBJ2-3
V gene: TRBV27
CDR3 DNA: TGTGCCAGCAGTTTATCCGGGACAGGGCCTACGCAGTATTTT
CDR3 protein: CASSLSGTGPTQYF

D gene: .
clone size: .
J gene: TRBJ2-3
V gene: TRBV5-1
CDR3 DNA: TGCGCCAGCAGTTTGGGGGGTGGAGGCACAGATACGCAGTATTTT
CDR3 protein: CASSLGGGGTDTQYF

D gene: .
clone size: .
J gene: TRBJ1-2
V gene: TRBV5-4
CDR3 DNA: TGTGCCAGCAGCTACGACGGCTATGGCTACACCTTC
CDR3 protein: CASSYDGYGYTF

D gene: .
clone size: many
J gene: TRBJ2-3
V gene: TRBV18
CDR3 DNA: TGTGCCAGCTCACCCCGGGACATAGAGGAGGATACGCAGTATTTT
CDR3 protein: CASSPRDIEEDTQYF

D gene: .
clone size: .
J gene: TRBJ2-1
V gene: TRBV7-2
CDR3 DNA: TGTGCCAGCAGCTTCACGTCGTCCCCGGAGAGGAATGAGCAGTTCTTC
CDR3 protein: CASSFTSSPERNEQFF

D gene: TRBD2
clone size: .
J gene: TRBJ2-5
V gene: TRBV30
CDR3 DNA: TGTGCCTGGACCCACGGACTAGCGGGAGGTGGGGAGACCCAGTACTTC
CDR3 protein: CAWTHGLAGGGETQYF

D gene: .
clone size: .
J gene: TRBJ2-1
V gene: TRBV9
CDR3 DNA: TGTGCCAGCACCAGGTCCGGATTCAGGAATGAGCAGTTCTTC
CDR3 protein: CASTRSGFRNEQFF

D gene: .
clone size: few
J gene: TRBJ2-7
V gene: TRBV7-8
CDR3 DNA: TGTGCCAGCAGCTTAGATAGGGGCCACGAGCAGTACTTC
CDR3 protein: CASSLDRGHEQYF

D gene: TRBD1
clone size: .
J gene: TRBJ2-7
V gene: TRBV5-4
CDR3 DNA: TGTGCCAGCAGCCCCACCCCGGGACAGACCTACGAGCAGTACTTC
CDR3 protein: CASSPTPGQTYEQYF

D gene: TRBD1
clone size: .
J gene: TRBJ1-5
V gene: TRBV28
CDR3 DNA: TGTGCCAGCAGCCCCAATGGGGACAGCCTCAATCAGCCCCAGCATTTT
CDR3 protein: CASSPNGDSLNQPQHF

D gene: TRBD2
clone size: .
J gene: TRBJ2-2
V gene: TRBV5-1
CDR3 DNA: TGCGCCAGCAGCACCTACGCCGGGACTACGCTCACCGGGGAGCTGTTTTTT
CDR3 protein: CASSTYAGTTLTGELFF

D gene: .
clone size: .
J gene: TRBJ2-7
V gene: TRBV10-3
CDR3 DNA: TGTGCCATCAGTGACCAGGGCAACGAGCAGTACTTC
CDR3 protein: CAISDQGNEQYF

D gene: TRBD1
clone size: .
J gene: TRBJ2-2
V gene: TRBV9
CDR3 DNA: TGTGCCAGCAGCAAAGCCGGGACAGAGCTCACCGGGGAGCTGTTTTTT
CDR3 protein: CASSKAGTELTGELFF

D gene: TRBD1
clone size: few
J gene: TRBJ1-1
V gene: TRBV5-4
CDR3 DNA: TGTGCCAGCAGCTTGAAAGGGGGCAACACTGAAGCTTTCTTT
CDR3 protein: CASSLKGGNTEAFF

D gene: .
clone size: few
J gene: TRBJ2-7
V gene: TRBV28
CDR3 DNA: TGTGCCAGCAGCCGAGGACGGGATTACGAGCAGTACTTC
CDR3 protein: CASSRGRDYEQYF

D gene: .
clone size: .
J gene: TRBJ1-5
V gene: TRBV7-6
CDR3 DNA: TGTGCCAGCAGCTTAGACGGACACGACAATCAGCCCCAGCATTTT
CDR3 protein: CASSLDGHDNQPQHF

D gene: TRBD1
clone size: .
J gene: TRBJ1-5
V gene: TRBV28
CDR3 DNA: TGTGCCAGCAAGACAGGGACCAATCAGCCCCAGCATTTT
CDR3 protein: CASKTGTNQPQHF

D gene: TRBD1
clone size: .
J gene: TRBJ1-5
V gene: TRBV7-9
CDR3 DNA: TGTGCCAGCAGCTTAGGGGGGACAGTCAATCAGCCCCAGCATTTT
CDR3 protein: CASSLGGTVNQPQHF

D gene: .
clone size: .
J gene: TRBJ2-5
V gene: TRBV19
CDR3 DNA: TGTGCCAGTAGTAGGGGACCAGAGACCCAGTACTTC
CDR3 protein: CASSRGPETQYF

D gene: TRBD2
clone size: .
J gene: TRBJ2-2
V gene: TRBV9
CDR3 DNA: TGTGCCAGCGAGGGACTAGCTGGACCCGGGGAGCTGTTTTTT
CDR3 protein: CASEGLAGPGELFF

D gene: .
clone size: .
J gene: TRBJ1-1
V gene: TRBV30
CDR3 DNA: TGTGCCTGGACAGTCAGGCTGATGAACACTGAAGCTTTCTTT
CDR3 protein: CAWTVRLMNTEAFF

D gene: .
clone size: .
J gene: TRBJ2-3
V gene: TRBV28
CDR3 DNA: TGTGCCAGCGGAAAGGCCTCCACAGATACGCAGTATTTT
CDR3 protein: CASGKASTDTQYF

D gene: .
clone size: .
J gene: TRBJ2-7
V gene: TRBV7-3
CDR3 DNA: TGTGCCAGCAGCCCAGGCCCCGGGGCCTACGAGCAGTACTTC
CDR3 protein: CASSPGPGAYEQYF

D gene: .
clone size: few
J gene: TRBJ2-1
V gene: TRBV6-1
CDR3 DNA: TGTGCCAGCAGCTTAGTTCCAGAGGCCTACAATGAGCAGTTCTTC
CDR3 protein: CASSLVPEAYNEQFF

D gene: .
clone size: many
J gene: TRBJ2-3
V gene: TRBV7-9
CDR3 DNA: TGTGCCAGCAGCTTAGTCTTCGATACGCAGTATTTT
CDR3 protein: CASSLVFDTQYF

D gene: TRBD2
clone size: .
J gene: TRBJ2-7
V gene: TRBV6-6
CDR3 DNA: TGTGCCAGCACCTCCGTACTAGCGGGAGGATGGGAGCAGTACTTC
CDR3 protein: CASTSVLAGGWEQYF

D gene: .
clone size: .
J gene: TRBJ1-2
V gene: TRBV7-9
CDR3 DNA: TGTGCCAGCAGCTCCTCAGTTGGCTATGGCTACACCTTC
CDR3 protein: CASSSSVGYGYTF

D gene: .
clone size: once
J gene: TRBJ2-3
V gene: TRBV2
CDR3 DNA: TGTGCCAGCAGCCGGGACTGGACAGATACGCAGTATTTT
CDR3 protein: CASSRDWTDTQYF

D gene: .
clone size: .
J gene: TRBJ2-5
V gene: TRBV29-1
CDR3 DNA: TGCAGCGTTACCGGGACGTACCAAGAGACCCAGTACTTC
CDR3 protein: CSVTGTYQETQYF

D gene: .
clone size: .
J gene: TRBJ1-4
V gene: TRBV6-5
CDR3 DNA: TGTGCCAGCAGCCCCCAGACGGCCGAAAAACTGTTTTTT
CDR3 protein: CASSPQTAEKLFF

D gene: .
clone size: .
J gene: TRBJ1-1
V gene: TRBV10-3
CDR3 DNA: TGTGCCATCAGTCAATCGGGGCGGGCGGGTTACACTGAAGCTTTCTTT
CDR3 protein: CAISQSGRAGYTEAFF

D gene: .
clone size: .
J gene: TRBJ2-5
V gene: TRBV5-4
CDR3 DNA: TGTGCCAGCAGCTCGGGGCGGAGAGGGGGAGAGACCCAGTACTTC
CDR3 protein: CASSSGRRGGETQYF

D gene: TRBD1
clone size: .
J gene: TRBJ2-5
V gene: TRBV19
CDR3 DNA: TGTGCCAGCCCGGGACAGGGGGCGGCCAAAGGCAACCAAGAGACCCAGTACTTC
CDR3 protein: CASPGQGAAKGNQETQYF

D gene: .
clone size: .
J gene: TRBJ2-3
V gene: TRBV5-4
CDR3 DNA: TGTGCCAGCAGCTGGAGCGGGAGCACAGATACGCAGTATTTT
CDR3 protein: CASSWSGSTDTQYF

D gene: .
clone size: .
J gene: TRBJ2-7
V gene: TRBV6-1
CDR3 DNA: TGTGCCAGCGGAGACACGGACTACGAGCAGTACTTC
CDR3 protein: CASGDTDYEQYF

D gene: .
clone size: .
J gene: TRBJ2-5
V gene: TRBV5-1
CDR3 DNA: TGCGCCAGCAGCTTGGCCATCTTGAGGGCAGGGGCGGAGACCCAGTACTTC
CDR3 protein: CASSLAILRAGAETQYF

D gene: .
clone size: .
J gene: TRBJ1-2
V gene: TRBV27
CDR3 DNA: TGTGCCAGCAGTTTTTCCCCCGACTATGGCTACACCTTC
CDR3 protein: CASSFSPDYGYTF

D gene: .
clone size: .
J gene: TRBJ2-5
V gene: TRBV7-2
CDR3 DNA: TGTGCCAGCAGCTTTGCAGGGGTTCAGGAGACCCAGTACTTC
CDR3 protein: CASSFAGVQETQYF

D gene: .
clone size: .
J gene: TRBJ2-7
V gene: TRBV7-2
CDR3 DNA: TGCGCCAGCAGCTTAGTCGGGCTAGCGTCCCCCGAGGACGAGCAGTACTTC
CDR3 protein: CASSLVGLASPEDEQYF